This T cell receptor (beta chain) was captured by sequencing in a study of shared clonotypes between healthy human individuals. Some clones are missing from TCRdb's copy, which holds only in-frame ones; the method was immunoSEQ multiplex PCR. Of roughly 660,000 clones listed, about 90% are singletons. The CDR3 covers 13 residues. The V and J ends lost 1 base and 3 bases respectively, with 5 bases between them. CDR1 and CDR2 (germline): MGHRA, YSYEKL. The receptor comes from a man aged 18-30 years in good health. Some clones in this sample may be carry-over from other donors' samples. V usage is TRBV4-1 and J usage is TRBJ2-3; no firm D call. Material for sequencing was memory CD8+ T cells from PBMCs. The sample's subset: CD45RO+ cells pooled with CCR7-negative TemRA cells. Here the CDR3 reads CASSQVPTDTQYF. The CDR3 nucleotides are TGCGCCAGCAGCCAAGTACCTACAGATACGCAGTATTTT.